This TCR beta chain was captured by sequencing in a study of blood T cell repertoires in COVID-19. The wider study: Whether acute or convalescent, the COVID-19 samples came from the United States, Italy and Spain. From T cells, B-cell-depleted T cells, or PBMCs came the material, which was cDNA or gDNA.

In the authors' workflow: Estimation of nucleated cell counts relied on the amplification of reference gene primers. Sequencing was performed with immunoSEQ multiplex PCR; in TCRdb, only in-frame clones are kept and a portion is missing. That table furnishes V, J and clone size, whereas the DNA furnished D and trimming. The table has 150,000 to 200,000 clones, around nine tenths seen once. Germline CDR1 reads MNHNY; CDR2 reads SVGAGI (reference sequence). The CDR3 has 19 residues. Trimming removed 8 bases from V and 0 bases from J; junction bases left unmatched: 17. This clone was seen a few times. The receptor was derived from a man aged 35 to 55 with active or convalescent COVID-19. The sequenced sample was peripheral blood. This chain links TRBV6-6 with TRBJ2-1; 9 bases are shared with TRBD1. The CDR3 loop is CASLRWAQGALSSYNEQFF. In nucleotides, the CDR3 is TGTGCCAGCCTTCGATGGGCACAGGGGGCCCTCAGCTCCTACAATGAGCAGTTCTTC.